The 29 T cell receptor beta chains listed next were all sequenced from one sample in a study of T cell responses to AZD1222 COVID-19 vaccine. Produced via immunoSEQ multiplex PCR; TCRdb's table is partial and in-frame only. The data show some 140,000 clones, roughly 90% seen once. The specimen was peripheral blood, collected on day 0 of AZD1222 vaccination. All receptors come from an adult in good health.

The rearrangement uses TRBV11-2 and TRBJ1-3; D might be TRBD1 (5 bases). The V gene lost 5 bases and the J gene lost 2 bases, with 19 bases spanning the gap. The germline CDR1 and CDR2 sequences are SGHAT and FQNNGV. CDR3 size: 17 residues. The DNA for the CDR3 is TGTGCCAGCAGCATAAATCCCCGGGGGAAGGCTGGAAACACCATATATTTT. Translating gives CASSINPRGKAGNTIYF.

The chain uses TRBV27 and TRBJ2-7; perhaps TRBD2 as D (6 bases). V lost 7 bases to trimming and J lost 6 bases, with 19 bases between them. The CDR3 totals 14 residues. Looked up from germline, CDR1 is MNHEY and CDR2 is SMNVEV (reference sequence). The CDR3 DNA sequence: TGTGCCAGCACCCCCATCGGGGGATTTGGCGAGCAGTACTTC. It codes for CASTPIGGFGEQYF.

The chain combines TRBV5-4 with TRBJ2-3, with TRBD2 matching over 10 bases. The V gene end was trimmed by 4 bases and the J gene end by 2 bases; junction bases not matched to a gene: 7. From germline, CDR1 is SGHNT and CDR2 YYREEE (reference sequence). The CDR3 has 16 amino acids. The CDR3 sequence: CASSPLAGAYTDTQYF. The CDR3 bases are TGTGCCAGCAGCCCTCTAGCGGGAGCTTACACAGATACGCAGTATTTT.

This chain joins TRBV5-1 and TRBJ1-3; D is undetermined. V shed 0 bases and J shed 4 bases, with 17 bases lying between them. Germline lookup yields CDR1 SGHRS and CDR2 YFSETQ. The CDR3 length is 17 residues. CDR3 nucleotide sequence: TGCGCCAGCAGCTTGGAGGAGACGGCCAAGCCCGGAAACACCATATATTTT. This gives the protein CASSLEETAKPGNTIYF.

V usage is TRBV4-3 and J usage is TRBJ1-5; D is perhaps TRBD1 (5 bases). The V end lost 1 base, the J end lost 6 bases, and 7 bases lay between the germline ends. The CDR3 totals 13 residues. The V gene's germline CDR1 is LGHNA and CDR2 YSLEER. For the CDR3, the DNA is TGCGCCAGCAGCCAAGTAGGGGTTCAGCCCCAGCATTTT. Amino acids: CASSQVGVQPQHF.

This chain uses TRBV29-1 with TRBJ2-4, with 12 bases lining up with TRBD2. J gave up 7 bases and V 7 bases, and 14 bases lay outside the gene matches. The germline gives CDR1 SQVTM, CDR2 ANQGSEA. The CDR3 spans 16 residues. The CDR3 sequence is CSARTSGTGRWNIQYF. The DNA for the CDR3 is TGCAGCGCCCGGACTAGCGGGACCGGTCGATGGAACATTCAGTACTTC. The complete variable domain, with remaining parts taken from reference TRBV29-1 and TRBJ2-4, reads SAVISQKPSRDICQRGTSLTIQCQVDSQVTMMFWYRQQPGQSLTLIATANQGSEATYESGFVIDKFPISRPNLTFSTLTVSNMSPEDSSIYLCSARTSGTGRWNIQYFGAGTRLSVL.

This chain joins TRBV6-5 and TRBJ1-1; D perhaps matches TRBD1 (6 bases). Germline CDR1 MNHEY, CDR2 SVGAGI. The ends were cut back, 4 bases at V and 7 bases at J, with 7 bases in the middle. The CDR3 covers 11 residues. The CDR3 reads CASSLGGEAFF. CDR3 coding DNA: TGTGCCAGCAGTTTAGGGGGTGAAGCTTTCTTT.

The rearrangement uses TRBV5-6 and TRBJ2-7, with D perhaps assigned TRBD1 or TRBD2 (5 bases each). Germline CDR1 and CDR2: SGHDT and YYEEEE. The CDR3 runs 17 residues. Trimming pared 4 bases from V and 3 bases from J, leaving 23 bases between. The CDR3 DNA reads TGTGCCAGCAGCAGGGGCGCGGCGGTCCTAGGAGGCTACGAGCAGTACTTC. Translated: CASSRGAAVLGGYEQYF.

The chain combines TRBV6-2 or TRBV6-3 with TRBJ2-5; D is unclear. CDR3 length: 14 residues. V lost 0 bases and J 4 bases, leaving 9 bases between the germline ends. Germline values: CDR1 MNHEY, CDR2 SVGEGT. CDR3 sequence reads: CASSYSTRSETQYF. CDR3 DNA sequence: TGTGCCAGCAGTTACTCGACCAGGTCAGAGACCCAGTACTTC.

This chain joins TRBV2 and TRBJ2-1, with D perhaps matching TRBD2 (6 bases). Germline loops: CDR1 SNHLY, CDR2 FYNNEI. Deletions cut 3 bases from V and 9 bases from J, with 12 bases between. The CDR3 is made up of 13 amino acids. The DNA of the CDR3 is TGTGCCAGCAGTGATGTGAGGGGAGGTGAGCAGTTCTTC. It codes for CASSDVRGGEQFF.

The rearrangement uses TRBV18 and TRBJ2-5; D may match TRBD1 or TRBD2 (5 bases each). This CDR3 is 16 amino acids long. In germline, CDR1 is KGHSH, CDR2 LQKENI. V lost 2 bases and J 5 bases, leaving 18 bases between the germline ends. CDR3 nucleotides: TGTGCCAGCTCACCAAATCAAGGGGCAGGCGGGGAGACCCAGTACTTC. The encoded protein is CASSPNQGAGGETQYF.

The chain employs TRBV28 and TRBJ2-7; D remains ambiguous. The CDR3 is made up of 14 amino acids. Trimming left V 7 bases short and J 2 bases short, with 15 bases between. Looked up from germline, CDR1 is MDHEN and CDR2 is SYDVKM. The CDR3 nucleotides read TGTGCCAGCAACTACGTAGGTTCGACCTACGAGCAGTACTTC. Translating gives CASNYVGSTYEQYF.

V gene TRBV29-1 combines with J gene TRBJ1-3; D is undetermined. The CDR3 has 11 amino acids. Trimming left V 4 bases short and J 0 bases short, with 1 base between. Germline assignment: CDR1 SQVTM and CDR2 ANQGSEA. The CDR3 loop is CSVVSGNTIYF. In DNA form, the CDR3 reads TGCAGCGTTGTCTCTGGAAACACCATATATTTT.

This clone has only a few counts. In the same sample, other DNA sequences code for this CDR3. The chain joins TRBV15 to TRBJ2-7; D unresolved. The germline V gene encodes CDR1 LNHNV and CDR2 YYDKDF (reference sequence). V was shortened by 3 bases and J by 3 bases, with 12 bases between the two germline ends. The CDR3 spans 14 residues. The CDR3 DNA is TGTGCCACCAGCAGGGCCGGTCAAAACTACGAGCAGTACTTC. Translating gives CATSRAGQNYEQYF.

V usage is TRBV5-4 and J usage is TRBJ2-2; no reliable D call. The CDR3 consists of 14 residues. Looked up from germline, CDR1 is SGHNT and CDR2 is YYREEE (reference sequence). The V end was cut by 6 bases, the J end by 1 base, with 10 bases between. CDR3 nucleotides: TGTGCCAGCACGAAGGCCTTGAACACCGGGGAGCTGTTTTTT. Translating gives CASTKALNTGELFF.

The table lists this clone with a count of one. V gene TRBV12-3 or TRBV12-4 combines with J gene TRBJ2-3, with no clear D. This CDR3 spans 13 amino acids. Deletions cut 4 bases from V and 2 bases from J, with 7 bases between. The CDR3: CASSWSNTDTQYF. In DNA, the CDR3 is TGTGCCAGCAGTTGGTCGAACACAGATACGCAGTATTTT.

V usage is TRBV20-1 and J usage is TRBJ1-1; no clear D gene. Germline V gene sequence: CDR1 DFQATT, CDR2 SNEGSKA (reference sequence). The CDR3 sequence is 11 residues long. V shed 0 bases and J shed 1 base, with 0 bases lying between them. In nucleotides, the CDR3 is TGCAGTGCTAGAGAGAACACTGAAGCTTTCTTT. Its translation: CSARENTEAFF.

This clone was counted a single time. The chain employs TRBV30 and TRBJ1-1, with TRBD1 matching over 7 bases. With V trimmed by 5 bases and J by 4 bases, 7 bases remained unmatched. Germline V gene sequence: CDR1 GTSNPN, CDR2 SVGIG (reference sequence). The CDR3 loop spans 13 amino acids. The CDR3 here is CAWQPRQGTEAFF. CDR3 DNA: TGTGCCTGGCAGCCCCGACAGGGCACTGAAGCTTTCTTT.

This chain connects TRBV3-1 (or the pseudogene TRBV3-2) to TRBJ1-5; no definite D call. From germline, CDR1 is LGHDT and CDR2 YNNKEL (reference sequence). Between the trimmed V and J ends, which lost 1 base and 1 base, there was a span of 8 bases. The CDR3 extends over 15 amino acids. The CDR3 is CASSQGTPSNQPQHF. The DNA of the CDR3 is TGTGCCAGCAGCCAAGGGACGCCGAGCAATCAGCCCCAGCATTTT.

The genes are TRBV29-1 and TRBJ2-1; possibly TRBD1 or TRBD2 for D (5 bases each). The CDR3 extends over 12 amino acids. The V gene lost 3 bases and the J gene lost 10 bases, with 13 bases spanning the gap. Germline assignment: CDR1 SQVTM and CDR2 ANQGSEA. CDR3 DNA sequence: TGCAGCGTTGAGGGGGATTGGGCCGAGCAGTTCTTC. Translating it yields CSVEGDWAEQFF.

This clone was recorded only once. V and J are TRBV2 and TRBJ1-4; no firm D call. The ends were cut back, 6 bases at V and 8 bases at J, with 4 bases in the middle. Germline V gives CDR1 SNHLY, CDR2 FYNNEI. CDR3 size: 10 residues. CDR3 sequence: CASRGEKLFF. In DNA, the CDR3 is TGTGCCAGCAGAGGGGAAAAACTGTTTTTT. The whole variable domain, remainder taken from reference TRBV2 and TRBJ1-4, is EPEVTQTPSHQVTQMGQEVILRCVPISNHLYFYWYRQILGQKVEFLVSFYNNEISEKSEIFDDQFSVERPDGSNFTLKIRSTKLEDSAMYFCASRGEKLFFGSGTQLSVL.

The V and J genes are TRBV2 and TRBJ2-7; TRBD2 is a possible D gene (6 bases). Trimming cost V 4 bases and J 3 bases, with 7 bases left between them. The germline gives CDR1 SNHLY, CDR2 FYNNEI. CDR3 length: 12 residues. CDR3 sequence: CASSGLVYEQYF. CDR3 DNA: TGTGCCAGCAGTGGACTAGTCTACGAGCAGTACTTC. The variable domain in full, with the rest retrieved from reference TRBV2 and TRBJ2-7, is EPEVTQTPSHQVTQMGQEVILRCVPISNHLYFYWYRQILGQKVEFLVSFYNNEISEKSEIFDDQFSVERPDGSNFTLKIRSTKLEDSAMYFCASSGLVYEQYFGPGTRLTVT.

CDR3 loop: CATLDWTAGYEQYF. CDR3 DNA: TGTGCCACCCTTGACTGGACAGCGGGCTACGAGCAGTACTTC. The genes are TRBV2 and TRBJ2-7; D assignment may be TRBD1 or TRBD2 (6 bases each). V shed 10 bases and J shed 3 bases, with 19 bases lying between them. The CDR3 is made up of 14 amino acids. Germline V gene data show CDR1 as SNHLY and CDR2 as FYNNEI.

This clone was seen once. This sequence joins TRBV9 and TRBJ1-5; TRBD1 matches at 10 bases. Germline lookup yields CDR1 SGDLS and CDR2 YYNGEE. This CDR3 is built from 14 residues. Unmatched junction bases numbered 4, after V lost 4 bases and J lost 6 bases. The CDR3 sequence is CASSSDRGLQPQHF. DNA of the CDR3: TGTGCCAGCAGCTCCGACAGGGGGCTTCAGCCCCAGCATTTT.

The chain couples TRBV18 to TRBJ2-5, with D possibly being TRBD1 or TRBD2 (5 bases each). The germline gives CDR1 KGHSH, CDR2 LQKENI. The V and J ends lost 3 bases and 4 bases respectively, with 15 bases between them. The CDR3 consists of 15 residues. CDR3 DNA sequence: TGTGCCAGCTCACCCCTAGTCGAGGGGATAGAGACCCAGTACTTC. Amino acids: CASSPLVEGIETQYF. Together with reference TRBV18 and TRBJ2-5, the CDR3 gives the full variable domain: NAGVMQNPRHLVRRRGQEARLRCSPMKGHSHVYWYRQLPEEGLKFMVYLQKENIIDESGMPKERFSAEFPKEGPSILRIQQVVRGDSAAYFCASSPLVEGIETQYFGPGTRLLVL.

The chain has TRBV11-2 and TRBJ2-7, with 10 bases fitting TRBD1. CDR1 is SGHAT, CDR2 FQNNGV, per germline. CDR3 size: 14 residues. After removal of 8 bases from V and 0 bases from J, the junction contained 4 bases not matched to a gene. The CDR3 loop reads CASGGQGNSYEQYF. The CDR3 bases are TGTGCCAGCGGGGGACAGGGGAACTCCTACGAGCAGTACTTC. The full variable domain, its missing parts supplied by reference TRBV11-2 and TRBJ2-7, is EAGVAQSPRYKIIEKRQSVAFWCNPISGHATLYWYQQILGQGPKLLIQFQNNGVVDDSQLPKDRFSAERLKGVDSTLKIQPAKLEDSAVYLCASGGQGNSYEQYFGPGTRLTVT.

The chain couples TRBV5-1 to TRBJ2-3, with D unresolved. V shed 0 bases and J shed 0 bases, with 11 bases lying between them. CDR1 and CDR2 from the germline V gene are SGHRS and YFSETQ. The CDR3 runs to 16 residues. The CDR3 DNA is TGCGCCAGCAGCTTGGTGACTCCTCCCAGCACAGATACGCAGTATTTT. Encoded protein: CASSLVTPPSTDTQYF.

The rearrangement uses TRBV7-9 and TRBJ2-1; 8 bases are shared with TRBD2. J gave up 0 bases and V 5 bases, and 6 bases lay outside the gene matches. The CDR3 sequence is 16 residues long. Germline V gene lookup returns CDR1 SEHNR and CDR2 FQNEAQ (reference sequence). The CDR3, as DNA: TGTGCCAGCAGCCCGGGACTAGGGAGCTCCTACAATGAGCAGTTCTTC. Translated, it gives CASSPGLGSSYNEQFF.

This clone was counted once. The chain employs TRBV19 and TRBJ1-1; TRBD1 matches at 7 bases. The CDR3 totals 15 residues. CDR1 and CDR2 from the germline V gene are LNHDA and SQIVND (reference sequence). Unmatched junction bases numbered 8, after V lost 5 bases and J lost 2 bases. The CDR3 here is CASSPGTGVNTEAFF. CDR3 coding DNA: TGTGCCAGTAGTCCGGGAACAGGGGTAAACACTGAAGCTTTCTTT. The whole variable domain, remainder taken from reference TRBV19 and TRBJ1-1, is DGGITQSPKYLFRKEGQNVTLSCEQNLNHDAMYWYRQDPGQGLRLIYYSQIVNDFQKGDIAEGYSVSREKKESFPLTVTSAQKNPTAFYLCASSPGTGVNTEAFFGQGTRLTVV.